A selection of T cell receptor beta chains follows, all from one sample in a study of T-cell reconstitution after alpha-beta-depleted transplantation in children. Each CDR3 protein gets one entry after TCRdb re-called the PCR reads with MiXCR. The sample holds about 500,000 distinct CDR3 sequences, about 33% seen once. This material consisted of PBMCs from the stem cell graft donor, taken from the stem cell graft. Every receptor here comes from a human donor who donated a stem cell graft to a child with aplastic anemia. CDR3s include the opening cysteine and the closing phenylalanine or tryptophan. The order of the fields is V gene, J gene, CDR3 protein.

TRBV29-1,TRBJ1-2,CSVARNYGYTF
TRBV7-6,TRBJ2-5,CASSIAEPPATQYF
TRBV28,TRBJ2-7,CASSPGQGALEQYF
TRBV7-2,TRBJ1-2,CASSLPNRDRGYGYTF
TRBV7-9,TRBJ2-2,CASSSHGLAPTGELFF
TRBV6-2/TRBV6-3,TRBJ1-2,CASSYSSGATYGYTF
TRBV28,TRBJ2-7,CASQTHYEQYF
TRBV7-2,TRBJ2-2,CASRRGTDTGELFF
TRBV18,TRBJ1-1,CASSPMSGSNTEAFF
TRBV29-1,TRBJ2-1,CSVDRRDLNEQFF
TRBV18,TRBJ1-1,CASSPWGPKNTEAFF
TRBV28,TRBJ2-3,CASGIRFTDTQYF
TRBV27,TRBJ1-5,CASRKGQGAVEPQHF